The clone carrying this TCR beta chain was observed a handful of times. What it binds is unknown. This record belongs to a study of regulatory T cells in long-lasting Graves disease. Overall study context: The definition of persistent Graves' disease was over 5 years of antithyroid drugs with positive TSH receptor antibodies. General observations from the study: Small sample size may have lowered accuracy. TRBV28 was favored in persistent disease, as were TRBJ1-2 and TRBJ2-5.

Time point in this sample: persistent/refractory GD, antithyroid drugs over 5 years with positive TRAb. PBMCs provided the RNA from which the TCR library was made. Trimming cost V 6 bases and J 5 bases; bases outside gene matches: 16. The length of the CDR3 is 20 residues. Germline CDR1 and CDR2: LNHDA and SQIVND (reference sequence). Arm-PCR of CDR3 regions and iRepertoire HTBI primers were used to build TCR beta libraries. TCRdb reanalysed the multiplex PCR reads using MiXCR and keeps one entry per CDR3 protein. The sample consists of approximately 380,000 distinct CDR3 sequences, roughly 20% of them appearing once.

The chain joins TRBV19 to TRBJ2-2; 15 bases map to TRBD2. This TCR was recovered from a female donor with Graves disease. Sequencing was performed on peripheral blood mononuclear cells (PBMCs), taken when the disease was refractory, from a patient treated with antithyroid drugs. The CDR3 loop is CASRTLPGTSGRLVTGELFF. CDR3 nucleotides: TGTGCCAGTAGAACGCTCCCCGGGACTAGCGGGAGGCTAGTGACCGGGGAGCTGTTTTTT.